This T cell receptor beta chain was obtained from a study of Graves' ophthalmopathy and Graves' hyperthyroidism. General study points: Most expanded thyroid clonotypes above 0.001 frequency also appeared in blood.

Other autoimmune diseases, uncontrolled infections, pregnancy or lactation ruled patients out of participation. Amplifying from RNA transcripts, the study obtained TCR beta CDR3 regions. Investigators did first-round RT-PCR with HTBI primers, then second-round multiplex PCR. TCRdb fed the multiplex PCR reads into MiXCR, producing one record per CDR3 protein. The sample carries hundreds of thousands of distinct CDR3 sequences, about 20% recorded once. This clonotype has a count of ten or more. Its target is not known. The V gene's germline CDR1 is LNHNV and CDR2 YYDKDF (reference sequence). The CDR3 length is 11 residues. The V gene lost 4 bases and the J gene lost 5 bases, with 5 bases spanning the gap.

The genes are TRBV15 and TRBJ1-2; no reliable D call. Sequencing was done on a sample of peripheral blood. The TCR was taken from a woman between 18 and 29 years old with stable Graves' hyperthyroidism. Some clones in this sample may be carry-over from other donors' samples. CDR3 bases: TGTGCCACCAGCACAATGTATGGCTACACCTTC. Amino acid sequence: CATSTMYGYTF.